One and the same sample provided the 10 T cell receptor beta chains below, sequenced in a study of CD8 T cells in Susac syndrome. Random hexamers were used to reverse transcribe an amount of about 0.45 to 1 ug RNA. TCRdb processed the immunoSEQ multiplex PCR reads anew with MiXCR; each CDR3 protein has one entry. The repertoire consists of about 240,000 distinct CDR3 sequences, with less than 96% occurring once and the leading ten covering approximately 0.094%. Sequenced material: CD4+ T cells from PBMCs. These receptors originate from a human donor with Susac syndrome.

In DNA form, the CDR3 reads TGTGCCAGCAGTGAGGCGGACACTGAAGCTTTCTTT. Protein: CASSEADTEAFF. The chain has TRBV2 and TRBJ1-1; D remains ambiguous. Trimming stripped 3 bases from V and 3 bases from J, with 5 bases between. From germline, CDR1 is SNHLY and CDR2 FYNNEI. This CDR3 is built from 12 residues.

The chain recombines TRBV20-1 with TRBJ2-1, with 12 bases matching TRBD2. Germline-derived CDR1 and CDR2 are DFQATT and SNEGSKA (reference sequence). The trim removed 3 bases at V and 7 bases at J, leaving 13 bases unmatched. The CDR3 loop spans 17 amino acids. CDR3 residues: CSASDGKSSGRENEQFF. The CDR3 bases are TGCAGTGCTAGTGATGGGAAATCTAGCGGGAGGGAGAATGAGCAGTTCTTC.

The chain joins TRBV6-4 to TRBJ2-1, with D unclear. Germline assignment: CDR1 MRHNA and CDR2 SNTAGT. Trimming removed 5 bases from V and 0 bases from J, with 11 bases in between. The CDR3 sequence is 15 residues long. CDR3 nucleotide sequence: TGTGCCAGCAGTCCAGTGACGAGCTCCTACAATGAGCAGTTCTTC. Translated: CASSPVTSSYNEQFF.

The DNA for the CDR3 is TGCAGTGCTAGAGGTCGCTCGACGATAGACGAGCAGTACTTC. It translates to CSARGRSTIDEQYF. This chain joins TRBV20-1 and TRBJ2-7, with D unclear. Germline V gene lookup returns CDR1 DFQATT and CDR2 SNEGSKA (reference sequence). With 1 base removed from V and 5 bases from J, the gap between germline ends came to 15 bases. CDR3 length equals 14 residues.

J is TRBJ2-7 and V is TRBV29-1; 7 bases are shared with TRBD1. Trimming took 5 bases from V and 6 from J; bases not matched to a gene: 4. CDR1 is SQVTM, CDR2 ANQGSEA, per germline. The CDR3 is 11 amino acids. The CDR3 nucleotides read TGCAGCGTTTCTCAGGGGGTCGAGCAGTACTTC. Translating it yields CSVSQGVEQYF.

This chain links TRBV29-1 with TRBJ1-2; D is ambiguous. Germline values: CDR1 SQVTM, CDR2 ANQGSEA. The CDR3 sequence is 11 residues long. V was shortened by 6 bases and J by 6 bases, with 11 bases between the two germline ends. CDR3 bases: TGCAGCGTGCATGGGTTGAATGGCTACACCTTC. It yields the protein CSVHGLNGYTF.

The gene calls are TRBV3-1 and TRBJ2-1, with TRBD2 matching over 9 bases. The CDR3 is 16 residues long. V was pared by 4 bases and J by 5 bases, with 9 bases of the junction left unmatched. Germline CDR1 reads LGHDT; CDR2 reads YNNKEL (reference sequence). The CDR3, as DNA: TGTGCCAGCAGCCTTCCGGGACTAGCCACCCACAATGAGCAGTTCTTC. Its protein is CASSLPGLATHNEQFF.

This chain links TRBV3-1 with TRBJ2-7, with D perhaps TRBD1 or TRBD2 (5 bases each). The length of the CDR3 is 14 residues. CDR1 is LGHDT and CDR2 is YNNKEL in the germline V gene (reference sequence). With 1 base removed from V and 3 bases from J, the gap between germline ends came to 10 bases. This CDR3 reads CASSQVQGRYEQYF. CDR3 nucleotides: TGTGCCAGCAGCCAAGTCCAGGGACGCTACGAGCAGTACTTC.

The gene calls are TRBV9 and TRBJ2-2; no clear D gene. Germline V CDR1 and CDR2: SGDLS, YYNGEE. This CDR3 contains 14 residues. The V end lost 0 bases, the J end lost 5 bases, and 8 bases lay between the germline ends. CDR3 amino acids: CASSVDVGTGELFF. In DNA, the CDR3 is TGTGCCAGCAGCGTAGATGTGGGGACCGGGGAGCTGTTTTTT.

This clonotype has just one count. This chain joins TRBV6-2 or TRBV6-3 and TRBJ2-5; weak D call: TRBD2 (6 bases). This CDR3 is built from 15 residues. CDR1 is MNHEY, CDR2 SVGEGT, per germline. Trimming shortened V by 6 bases and J by 6 bases, and 20 bases separated the two germline ends. The CDR3 DNA sequence: TGTGCCAGCAGCCACGGAGGGCAGGGAGCGAAGACCCAGTACTTC. It encodes CASSHGGQGAKTQYF.